What follows is one T cell receptor beta chain and its context. As yet, its antigen is unknown. This entry comes from a study of cytomegalovirus exposure and HLA in healthy donors. Overall study results and limits: Accurate HLA-A and HLA-B prediction from TCR beta sequences was reported for most subjects.

PCR primers comprised 60 Vbeta and 13 Jbeta primers. Generated by immunoSEQ multiplex PCR, the TCRdb table keeps only in-frame clones and is missing some. The sample contains approximately 190,000 clones, 87% of which appear only once. The receptor was derived from a man aged 30-40 years in good health and CMV-seronegative. The specimen was PBMCs.

The CDR3 DNA follows: TGTGCCAGCAGTCCTGGACAGGGGATGGACAATGAGCAGTTCTTC. Protein: CASSPGQGMDNEQFF. V usage is TRBV6-6 and J usage is TRBJ2-1; 9 positions match TRBD1. CDR1 is MNHNY, CDR2 SVGAGI, per germline (reference sequence). The trim removed 5 bases at V and 5 bases at J, leaving 7 bases unmatched. The CDR3 has 15 residues.